One and the same sample provided the 30 T cell receptor beta chains below, sequenced in a study of blood T cell repertoires in COVID-19. The data were produced by immunoSEQ multiplex PCR, yet TCRdb's version contains in-frame clones alone and is incomplete. This table has under 250,000 clones, about 80% appearing once. Sequenced material: PBMCs or T cells enriched from blood (not recorded which). The receptor source for this set is a woman between 40 and 50 years old with acute COVID-19.

The genes are TRBV9 and TRBJ2-7; 9 bases are shared with TRBD2. J was trimmed by 5 bases and V by 3 bases; bases with no gene match: 9. This CDR3 contains 15 residues. In germline, CDR1 is SGDLS, CDR2 YYNGEE. The CDR3: CASSEGSGSYHEQYF. The CDR3 DNA reads TGTGCCAGCAGCGAGGGTAGCGGGAGCTATCACGAGCAGTACTTC. Variable domain in full (rest from reference TRBV9 and TRBJ2-7): DSGVTQTPKHLITATGQRVTLRCSPRSGDLSVYWYQQSLDQGLQFLIQYYNGEERAKGNILERFSAQQFPDLHSELNLSSLELGDSALYFCASSEGSGSYHEQYFGPGTRLTVT.

V is TRBV7-9 and J is TRBJ2-7; 9 nucleotides agree with TRBD2. The CDR3 totals 14 residues. Per the germline V gene, CDR1 is SEHNR and CDR2 is FQNEAQ (reference sequence). Trimming cost V 6 bases and J 3 bases; bases outside gene matches: 6. CDR3 nucleotides: TGTGCCAGCAGTCTAGCGGGGCGGTTCTACGAGCAGTACTTC. Its translation: CASSLAGRFYEQYF.

This clone has only one observation. The gene calls are TRBV9 and TRBJ2-7; TRBD2 agrees at 7 bases. Germline V lookup: CDR1 SGDLS, CDR2 YYNGEE. This CDR3 region has 14 residues. The V and J ends lost 4 bases and 6 bases, in that order; junction bases with no gene match: 10. The CDR3 region has the DNA TGTGCCAGCAGCTCCCAGGGAGGGCGGCCCGAGCAGTACTTC. This sequence encodes CASSSQGGRPEQYF. The full variable domain, completed using reference TRBV9 and TRBJ2-7, is DSGVTQTPKHLITATGQRVTLRCSPRSGDLSVYWYQQSLDQGLQFLIQYYNGEERAKGNILERFSAQQFPDLHSELNLSSLELGDSALYFCASSSQGGRPEQYFGPGTRLTVT.

V usage is TRBV12-2 and J usage is TRBJ2-3; the table's D gene call, TRBD2, was not cross checked with the DNA. TRBV12-2 is a documented pseudogene. CDR3 length: 17 residues. As DNA, the CDR3 is TGTGCAAGTCGCTTTAGGATACGAGGCTTCTGCACAGATACGCAGTATTTT. Its translation is CASRFRIRGFCTDTQYF.

The chain uses TRBV3-1 (or the pseudogene TRBV3-2) and TRBJ2-3; D is unresolved. The CDR3 totals 15 residues. The germline V gene encodes CDR1 LGHDT and CDR2 YNNKEL (reference sequence). V lost 1 base to trimming and J lost 5 bases, with 13 bases between them. CDR3 in DNA: TGTGCCAGCAGCCAAGGTAGTAGCTACCAAGATACGCAGTATTTT. Protein: CASSQGSSYQDTQYF.

This sequence joins TRBV2 and TRBJ1-6, with a weak D call TRBD1 (5 bases). In germline, CDR1 is SNHLY, CDR2 FYNNEI. The ends were cut back, 7 bases at V and 4 bases at J, with 23 bases in the middle. The CDR3 is 18 amino acids. CDR3 sequence reads: CASTKGRTGTAYNSPLHF. The CDR3 DNA follows: TGTGCCAGCACCAAAGGGAGGACCGGGACGGCGTATAATTCACCCCTCCACTTT. The full variable domain, completed using reference TRBV2 and TRBJ1-6, is EPEVTQTPSHQVTQMGQEVILRCVPISNHLYFYWYRQILGQKVEFLVSFYNNEISEKSEIFDDQFSVERPDGSNFTLKIRSTKLEDSAMYFCASTKGRTGTAYNSPLHFGNGTRLTVT.

This clone has only one observation. V gene TRBV19 combines with J gene TRBJ1-6; the match to TRBD1 covers 7 bases. Germline V lookup: CDR1 LNHDA, CDR2 SQIVND (reference sequence). The CDR3 loop spans 14 amino acids. V lost 4 bases and J lost 4; bases outside the gene matches: 1. Here the CDR3 reads CASSRDSYNSPLHF. The CDR3 region has the DNA TGTGCCAGTAGTAGGGACAGTTATAATTCACCCCTCCACTTT.

This chain connects TRBV27 to TRBJ2-1; 13 positions match TRBD2. CDR1 and CDR2 from the germline V gene are MNHEY and SMNVEV (reference sequence). V lost 4 bases, J lost 8 bases, and 14 bases stayed unmatched. The CDR3 extends over 18 amino acids. The CDR3 is CASSSPRTSGGVYHEQFF. The DNA of the CDR3 is TGTGCCAGCAGTTCCCCACGGACTAGCGGGGGCGTTTACCATGAGCAGTTCTTC.

The chain uses TRBV15 and TRBJ2-1, with TRBD2 identical over 9 bases. The CDR3 is 18 amino acids. CDR1 and CDR2 from the germline V gene are LNHNV and YYDKDF (reference sequence). Losses at the gene ends were 1 base for V and 0 bases for J; bases not matched to a gene: 7. In DNA, the CDR3 is TGTGCCACCAGCAGAGTTGCGGCGGGGGGGAGCTCCTACAATGAGCAGTTCTTC. As protein: CATSRVAAGGSSYNEQFF.

Only a few counts were recorded for this clone. J is TRBJ1-2 and V is TRBV30; 8 bases are shared with TRBD1. The germline V gene has CDR1 GTSNPN and CDR2 SVGIG (reference sequence). This CDR3 is built from 12 residues. The V and J ends lost 5 bases and 4 bases, in that order; junction bases with no gene match: 3. This chain's CDR3 is CAWQGAGYGYTF. As DNA, the CDR3 is TGTGCCTGGCAGGGGGCGGGCTATGGCTACACCTTC.

The chain links TRBV11-2 to TRBJ1-2; 9 bases agree with TRBD1. Per germline, CDR1 SGHAT and CDR2 FQNNGV. This CDR3 contains 17 residues. Trimming at V came to 5 bases and at J to 0 bases, leaving 10 bases not matched to a gene. CDR3 amino acids: CASSPRQGGATNYGYTF. CDR3 DNA sequence: TGTGCCAGCAGCCCCAGACAGGGGGGAGCGACTAACTATGGCTACACCTTC.

V is TRBV30 and J is TRBJ1-5, with no clear D. The CDR3 sequence is 15 residues long. The germline V and J ends were trimmed by 2 bases and 0 bases, with 11 bases remaining between them. The germline gives CDR1 GTSNPN, CDR2 SVGIG (reference sequence). CDR3 in DNA: TGTGCCTGGAGTAACGGACGGGGTAGCAATCAGCCCCAGCATTTT. It encodes CAWSNGRGSNQPQHF.

The rearrangement links TRBV28 to TRBJ2-5; 7 bases fit TRBD1. CDR3 length equals 14 residues. Germline lookup yields CDR1 MDHEN and CDR2 SYDVKM. V shed 8 bases, J shed 5 bases, and the junction held 11 bases outside the gene matches. In DNA form, the CDR3 reads TGTGCCAGCGGCACGCCGACAGGGATGGAGACCCAGTACTTC. Protein product: CASGTPTGMETQYF. The full variable domain, with the rest looked up from reference TRBV28 and TRBJ2-5, is DVKVTQSSRYLVKRTGEKVFLECVQDMDHENMFWYRQDPGLGLRLIYFSYDVKMKEKGDIPEGYSVSREKKERFSLILESASTNQTSMYLCASGTPTGMETQYFGPGTRLLVL.

The chain is built from TRBV7-2 and TRBJ2-2, with unresolved D. Germline V gene data show CDR1 as SGHTA and CDR2 as FQGNSA. V was cut by 5 bases and J by 6 bases, with 16 bases left in between. The CDR3 consists of 15 residues. The CDR3 DNA follows: TGTGCCAGCAGCCAAGGCGGCACCTTGGCCGGGGAGCTGTTTTTT. Its protein product is CASSQGGTLAGELFF.

The chain joins TRBV6-1 to TRBJ2-3; TRBD2 matches at 7 bases. Germline V gives CDR1 MNHNS, CDR2 SASEGT. V lost 0 bases and J lost 0; bases outside the gene matches: 6. The CDR3 spans 17 residues. CDR3 residues: CASSEAVAGRSTDTQYF. CDR3 nucleotide sequence: TGTGCCAGCAGTGAAGCAGTAGCGGGTCGCAGCACAGATACGCAGTATTTT.

The chain has TRBV27 and TRBJ2-1, with a possible D match to TRBD2 (6 bases). V gave up 6 bases and J gave up 8 bases, with 14 bases separating them. Germline CDR1 reads MNHEY; CDR2 reads SMNVEV (reference sequence). This CDR3 comprises 13 residues. CDR3 in amino acids: CASSYSGYDEQFF. The CDR3 DNA follows: TGTGCCAGCAGCTATAGCGGTTACGATGAGCAGTTCTTC.

This rearrangement joins TRBV4-2 to TRBJ2-5; TRBD2 aligns across 12 bases. The junction had 9 bases not matched to a gene; V was cut back by 3 bases and J by 4 bases. Germline V CDR1 and CDR2: LGHNA, YNFKEQ. The CDR3 extends over 17 amino acids. CDR3 protein: CASSQATSGGFGETQYF. For the CDR3, the DNA is TGTGCCAGCAGCCAGGCTACTAGCGGGGGGTTTGGAGAGACCCAGTACTTC.

The rearrangement links TRBV18 to TRBJ1-4; the match to TRBD1 covers 8 bases. This CDR3 is 13 amino acids long. The V gene end was trimmed by 9 bases and the J gene end by 5 bases; junction bases not matched to a gene: 5. Germline CDR1 reads KGHSH; CDR2 reads LQKENI. Here the CDR3 reads CASSDRENEKLFF. The CDR3 DNA reads TGTGCCAGTTCGGACAGGGAGAATGAAAAACTGTTTTTT.

V usage is TRBV19 and J usage is TRBJ2-7; D perhaps matches TRBD1 (5 bases). Germline-derived CDR1 and CDR2 are LNHDA and SQIVND (reference sequence). Trimming took off 6 bases at V and 6 bases at J, with 15 bases between the two ends. There are 13 residues in the CDR3. The CDR3 reads CASSAGIPSEQYF. The DNA for the CDR3 is TGTGCCAGTAGCGCAGGGATCCCCAGCGAGCAGTACTTC. The full variable domain, rest sourced from reference TRBV19 and TRBJ2-7, is DGGITQSPKYLFRKEGQNVTLSCEQNLNHDAMYWYRQDPGQGLRLIYYSQIVNDFQKGDIAEGYSVSREKKESFPLTVTSAQKNPTAFYLCASSAGIPSEQYFGPGTRLTVT.

This clone was seen only a few times. The chain uses TRBV2 and TRBJ2-7; D unresolved. The length of the CDR3 is 13 residues. Trimming removed 4 bases from V and 3 bases from J, with 10 bases in between. CDR1 and CDR2 from the germline V gene are SNHLY and FYNNEI. The CDR3 DNA sequence: TGTGCCAGCAGTGCGGAGCTCCGCTACGAGCAGTACTTC. Amino acid sequence: CASSAELRYEQYF.

CDR3 DNA sequence: TGTGCCAGCAGGAAGGGACAGTTGACCGGGGAGCTGTTTTTT. Protein sequence: CASRKGQLTGELFF. The chain couples TRBV2 to TRBJ2-2; the match to TRBD1 covers 7 bases. The CDR3 has 14 amino acids. V was clipped by 6 bases and J by 5 bases; unmatched bases: 6. Looked up from germline, CDR1 is SNHLY and CDR2 is FYNNEI.

The genes are TRBV6-6 and TRBJ1-1; possibly TRBD1 for D (6 bases). Between the trimmed V and J ends, which lost 6 bases and 8 bases, there was a span of 16 bases. The CDR3 extends over 13 amino acids. Germline V gene sequence: CDR1 MNHNY, CDR2 SVGAGI (reference sequence). The CDR3 region is CASRFTGQREAFF. The CDR3 DNA reads as TGTGCCAGCAGATTCACAGGGCAGAGGGAAGCTTTCTTT.

The chain has TRBV6-5 and TRBJ2-1; 8 positions agree with TRBD2. Germline loops: CDR1 MNHEY, CDR2 SVGAGI. The CDR3 runs 13 residues. Trimming took 7 bases from V and 12 from J; bases not matched to a gene: 11. The CDR3 coding sequence is TGTGCCAGCACCCAGGCGGAGGCGGGGGGGCAGTTCTTC. Its translation is CASTQAEAGGQFF.

This chain uses TRBV7-9 with TRBJ2-1, with D maybe TRBD2 (5 bases). CDR3 length: 14 residues. Trimming pared 3 bases from V and 10 bases from J, leaving 16 bases between. Germline values: CDR1 SEHNR, CDR2 FQNEAQ (reference sequence). The DNA for the CDR3 is TGTGCCAGCAGCTTCCCTAGCAGTCTTGGGGAGCAGTTCTTC. This sequence encodes CASSFPSSLGEQFF.

This chain joins TRBV28 and TRBJ1-4; TRBD1 might be the D (6 bases). In germline, CDR1 is MDHEN, CDR2 SYDVKM. The CDR3 is 15 amino acids. V was cut by 8 bases and J by 7 bases, with 20 bases left in between. In DNA, the CDR3 is TGTGCCAGCGGGAGGGTTAACAGGGATGGTGAAAAACTGTTTTTT. This gives the protein CASGRVNRDGEKLFF.

The chain links TRBV19 to TRBJ1-5; D call uncertain. Trimming left V 0 bases short and J 6 bases short, with 12 bases between. The CDR3 contains 15 residues. Per germline, CDR1 LNHDA and CDR2 SQIVND (reference sequence). CDR3 DNA sequence: TGTGCCAGTAGTATAGACGGGAGGTTAGGTCAGCCCCAGCATTTT. It encodes CASSIDGRLGQPQHF.

The J gene is TRBJ2-7, the V gene TRBV27, with 7 bases identical to TRBD1. V shed 2 bases, J shed 2 bases, and the junction held 3 bases outside the gene matches. The CDR3 runs to 14 residues. Germline assignment: CDR1 MNHEY and CDR2 SMNVEV (reference sequence). Written as DNA, the CDR3 is TGTGCCAGCAGTTTAAAAGGGGGCACCTACGAGCAGTACTTC. Its translation is CASSLKGGTYEQYF.

This chain connects TRBV11-2 to TRBJ2-1; 11 positions match TRBD2. Per the germline V gene, CDR1 is SGHAT and CDR2 is FQNNGV. The CDR3 spans 18 residues. J gave up 4 bases and V 8 bases, and 16 bases lay outside the gene matches. In DNA, the CDR3 is TGTGCCAGCGAGCTTAGATTTGGGACTAGCGGAAGGTACAATGAGCAGTTCTTC. It specifies CASELRFGTSGRYNEQFF.

This chain links TRBV29-1 with TRBJ1-1; TRBD1 aligns across 7 bases. The V segment lost 6 bases and the J segment 3 bases; nucleotides outside the gene matches: 10. Germline CDR1 and CDR2: SQVTM and ANQGSEA. The CDR3 length is 14 residues. The CDR3 region is CSVGQPPRDTEAFF. CDR3 nucleotide sequence: TGCAGCGTGGGACAGCCCCCTAGGGACACTGAAGCTTTCTTT.

In this sample, this clone turned up a few times. The chain carries TRBV27 and TRBJ1-5; TRBD1 is a possible D gene (5 bases). The ends were cut back, 8 bases at V and 2 bases at J, with 16 bases in the middle. The length of the CDR3 is 15 residues. Germline assignment: CDR1 MNHEY and CDR2 SMNVEV (reference sequence). The CDR3 region has the DNA TGTGCCAGCGGGGGTTGGGAGGGTGGCAATCAGCCCCAGCATTTT. Residues: CASGGWEGGNQPQHF.